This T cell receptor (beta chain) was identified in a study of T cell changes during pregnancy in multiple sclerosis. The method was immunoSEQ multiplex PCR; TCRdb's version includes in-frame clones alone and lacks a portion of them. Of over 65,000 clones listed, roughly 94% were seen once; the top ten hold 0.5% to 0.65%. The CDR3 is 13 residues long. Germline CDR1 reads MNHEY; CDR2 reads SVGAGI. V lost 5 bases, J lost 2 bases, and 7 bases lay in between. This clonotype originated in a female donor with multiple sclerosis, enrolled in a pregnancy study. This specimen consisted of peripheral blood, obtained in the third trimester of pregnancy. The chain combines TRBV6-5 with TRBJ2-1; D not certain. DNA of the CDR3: TGTGCCAGCAGTCGGAGAACCTACAATGAGCAGTTCTTC. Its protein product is CASSRRTYNEQFF.